This T cell receptor beta chain is from a study of T cell responses to AZD1222 COVID-19 vaccine. Study-level points and caveats: Across the whole spike, CD4 TCRs peaked at regions 160-218 and 743-854. Sampled repertoires all dated from after the peak T cell response. White British donors predominated, females outnumbered males, and clonal diversity was possibly underestimated.

Germline assignment: CDR1 KGHSH and CDR2 LQKENI. The length of the CDR3 is 13 residues. V lost 1 base, J lost 5 bases, and 6 bases lay in between. On this clone itself: What it recognizes is unknown.

Produced via immunoSEQ multiplex PCR; TCRdb's table is partial and in-frame only. The top ten clones hold around 4.5% of a sample with 150,000 to 200,000 clones, about 91% of them seen once. The sequence was obtained from an adult in good health. Sequencing used peripheral blood, obtained on day 0 of MenACWY control vaccination. V gene TRBV18 combines with J gene TRBJ2-1; tentative D call: TRBD2 (6 bases). CDR3 nucleotides: TGTGCCAGCTCACCACGGAGGGACAATGAGCAGTTCTTC. Protein product: CASSPRRDNEQFF.